This TCR beta chain was profiled in a study of molecular identifiers for immune sequencing clone quantification. Study in general: Five aliquots were made in replicates from the RNA of roughly 21,000 or 96,000 naive CD8 cells, and four were sequenced. Findings and limits, study-wide: Investigators reportedly could detect spiked Jurkat TCR RNA from one cell among one million naive cells. Identical TCR molecules that share a barcode could lead to an underestimation of highly expanded clone sizes.

TCRdb reprocessed the PCR reads with MiXCR, giving one entry per CDR3 protein. The profile covers 62,000 or so distinct CDR3 sequences, with 15% to 20% appearing a single time and approximately 1.5% taken by the ten largest. CDR1 is SGHVS and CDR2 is FNYEAQ in the germline V gene. Unmatched junction bases numbered 10, after V lost 1 base and J lost 5 bases. The CDR3 has 17 amino acids. Sorted naive CD8 T cells were those defined as CD8+CD4-CCR7+CD45RA+. This clonotype has a count of ten or more. Its target is not known. This receptor was identified in a human donor in good health. Some libraries in this study had Jurkat cell RNA spiked in. V is TRBV7-6 and J is TRBJ2-3, with 9 bases fitting TRBD2. The sequencing sample was made of naive CD8+ T cells from blood, with Jurkat cell RNA spiked in. This sample's subset: FACS-sorted CD8+CD4-CCR7+CD45RA+ naive T cells. The CDR3 coding sequence is TGTGCCAGCAGCTTAGTGGATGCGGGAGGGCCGTTAGATACGCAGTATTTT. Protein: CASSLVDAGGPLDTQYF.